Below, one T cell receptor (beta chain) is given with its context. Its antigen remains unidentified. Trimming at V came to 4 bases and at J to 4 bases, leaving 7 bases not matched to a gene. Germline V gene data show CDR1 as SGDLS and CDR2 as YYNGEE. The CDR3 length is 15 residues. This specimen belongs to a study of OX40 agonist ivuxolimab in advanced cancers. Findings and limits, study-wide: CD8+ T cells showed, on average, more clonal expansion than CD4+ cells.

The method was immunoSEQ multiplex PCR; TCRdb's version includes in-frame clones alone and lacks a portion of them. Among some 100,000 clones listed, roughly 90% were seen once. Systemic immunosuppression or autoimmune disease history was grounds to exclude patients. The chain is built from TRBV9 and TRBJ2-7; 11 bases line up with TRBD2. Sequencing was performed on CD4+ or CD8+ T cells sorted from blood, taken in a trial of the OX40 agonist ivuxolimab. This TCR derives from an adult with an advanced solid tumor such as melanoma, head and neck, liver or kidney cancer. In DNA, the CDR3 is TGTGCCAGCAGCCCTGTAGCGGGAGGGGGGTACGAGCAGTACTTC. The encoded protein is CASSPVAGGGYEQYF.